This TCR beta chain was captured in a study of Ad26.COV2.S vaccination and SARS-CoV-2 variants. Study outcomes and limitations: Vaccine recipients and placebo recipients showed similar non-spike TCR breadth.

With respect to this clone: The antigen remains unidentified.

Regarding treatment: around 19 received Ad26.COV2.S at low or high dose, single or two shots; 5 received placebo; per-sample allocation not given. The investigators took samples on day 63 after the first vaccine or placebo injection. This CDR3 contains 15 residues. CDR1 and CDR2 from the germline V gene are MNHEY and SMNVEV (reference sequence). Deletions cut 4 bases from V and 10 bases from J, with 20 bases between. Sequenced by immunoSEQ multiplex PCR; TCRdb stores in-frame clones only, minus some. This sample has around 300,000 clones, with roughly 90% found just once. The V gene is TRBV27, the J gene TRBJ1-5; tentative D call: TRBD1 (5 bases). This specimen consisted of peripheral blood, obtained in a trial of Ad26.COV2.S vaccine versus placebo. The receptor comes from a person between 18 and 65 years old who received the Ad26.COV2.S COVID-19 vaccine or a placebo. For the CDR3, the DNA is TGTGCCAGCAGTTCTGGCCGGACACTAAATCTACCCCAGCATTTT. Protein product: CASSSGRTLNLPQHF.